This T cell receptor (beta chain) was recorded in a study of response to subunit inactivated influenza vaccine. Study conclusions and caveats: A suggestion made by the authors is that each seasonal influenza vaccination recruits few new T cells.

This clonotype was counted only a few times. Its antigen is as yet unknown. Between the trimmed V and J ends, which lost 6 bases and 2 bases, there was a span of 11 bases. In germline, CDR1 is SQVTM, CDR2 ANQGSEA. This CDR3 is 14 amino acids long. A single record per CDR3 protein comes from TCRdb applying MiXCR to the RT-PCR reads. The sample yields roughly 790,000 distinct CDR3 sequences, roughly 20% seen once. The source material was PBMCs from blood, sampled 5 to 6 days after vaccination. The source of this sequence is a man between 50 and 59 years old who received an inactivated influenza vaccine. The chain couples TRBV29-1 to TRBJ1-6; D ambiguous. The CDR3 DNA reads TGCAGCGTCTCGGACGGGGCCTATAATTCACCCCTCCACTTT. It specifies CSVSDGAYNSPLHF.